A single sample is the source of the 7 T cell receptor beta chains below, sequenced in a study of blood T cell repertoires in COVID-19. Measured with immunoSEQ multiplex PCR; TCRdb has only the in-frame clones, and not every one. The data contain 120,000 or so clones, roughly nine tenths of them singletons. Input material: peripheral blood. The source is a human donor in a cohort sampled during active COVID-19.

The chain couples TRBV2 to TRBJ2-2; TRBD1 aligns across 7 bases. Germline V gives CDR1 SNHLY, CDR2 FYNNEI. This CDR3 has 15 amino acids. Trimming took 4 bases from V and 2 from J; bases not matched to a gene: 4. The CDR3 here is CASSADRVNTGELFF. The CDR3 DNA follows: TGTGCCAGCAGTGCAGACAGGGTCAACACCGGGGAGCTGTTTTTT.

The V call is TRBV10-2, the J call TRBJ1-5; the D gene is possibly TRBD1 (6 bases). Trimming pared 2 bases from V and 7 bases from J, leaving 21 bases between. This CDR3 contains 17 residues. CDR1 WSHSY and CDR2 SAAADI come from the germline V gene. CDR3 DNA sequence: TGCGCCAGCAGTGAGCTCCCGAGACCAGGGGAACGACAGCCCCAGCATTTT. Encoded protein: CASSELPRPGERQPQHF.

The chain uses TRBV14 and TRBJ2-3; perhaps TRBD1 as D (5 bases). The germline V gene encodes CDR1 SGHDN and CDR2 FVKESK. This CDR3 has 15 residues. V was pared by 3 bases and J by 7 bases, with 17 bases between. As DNA, the CDR3 is TGTGCCAGCAGCCAGAATCAGGGCAGAAGTCATACGCAGTATTTT. Its translation is CASSQNQGRSHTQYF.

The genes are TRBV4-3 and TRBJ2-1; TRBD1 is a possible D gene (5 bases). Per the germline V gene, CDR1 is LGHNA and CDR2 is YSLEER. This CDR3 comprises 19 residues. V was trimmed by 0 bases and J by 0 bases, leaving 18 bases between them. The CDR3 sequence is CASSQEVPRQLYSYNEQFF. The DNA for the CDR3 is TGCGCCAGCAGCCAAGAGGTTCCTAGACAGCTCTACTCCTACAATGAGCAGTTCTTC.

The rearrangement uses TRBV11-3 and TRBJ2-1; D possibly corresponds to TRBD1 (6 bases). The CDR3 length is 15 residues. CDR1 is SGHNT and CDR2 is YENEEA in the germline V gene. V dropped 3 bases and J dropped 0 bases, with 9 bases sitting between them. DNA for the CDR3: TGTGCCAGCAGCTTGGACAGAAACTCCTACAATGAGCAGTTCTTC. It is translated as CASSLDRNSYNEQFF.

This chain connects TRBV11-2 to TRBJ2-1, with TRBD2 matching over 13 bases. The CDR3 extends over 17 amino acids. V was clipped by 1 base and J by 6 bases; unmatched bases: 6. The germline V gene encodes CDR1 SGHAT and CDR2 FQNNGV. The DNA for the CDR3 is TGTGCCAGCAGCTTAGCCACGGGACTAGCGGGAACCAATGAGCAGTTCTTC. This translates into CASSLATGLAGTNEQFF.

The rearrangement uses TRBV14 and TRBJ1-1, with D perhaps matching TRBD1 (5 bases). Germline loops: CDR1 SGHDN, CDR2 FVKESK. The CDR3 contains 14 residues. Trimming shortened V by 0 bases and J by 3 bases, and 8 bases separated the two germline ends. Here the CDR3 DNA reads TGTGCCAGCAGCCAAGAGACAGTTCACACTGAAGCTTTCTTT. This translates into CASSQETVHTEAFF.